This TCR beta chain came from a study of blood T cell repertoires in COVID-19. Study at large: Acute and convalescent COVID-19 samples came from the United States, Italy and Spain.

In the authors' methods: Amplification with reference gene primers provided the estimates of nucleated cell counts. The data were produced by immunoSEQ multiplex PCR, yet TCRdb's version contains in-frame clones alone and is incomplete. That table is the source of V, J and clone size, and D and trimming were worked out from the DNA. The table has approximately 400,000 clones, approximately 88% seen once; the top ten hold around 13%. Germline lookup yields CDR1 GTSNPN and CDR2 SVGIG (reference sequence). The CDR3 runs to 16 residues. The V and J ends lost 0 bases and 1 base, in that order; junction bases with no gene match: 4.

The receptor's source is a woman between 45 and 65 years old with COVID-19, enrolled during active disease. The sample was peripheral blood. The V call is TRBV30, the J call TRBJ2-3, with 10 bases fitting TRBD2. CDR3 nucleotides: TGTGCCTGGAGTGTTGGTCTAGCGGGGGGCACAGATACGCAGTATTTT. Translated: CAWSVGLAGGTDTQYF.